What follows are 10 T cell receptor beta chains derived from one specimen sequenced in a study of blood T cells in healthy people across ages. PCR was performed a second time for roughly 7 to 12 cycles using a sample-barcoded 5' primer and a J-beta primer mix. A single record per CDR3 protein comes from TCRdb applying MiXCR to the 5' RACE reads. The sample records some 1,800,000 distinct CDR3 sequences, approximately 39% being singletons. Input material: blood. The receptors were gathered from a human donor in good health.

The rearrangement links TRBV9 to TRBJ2-3; D is possibly TRBD2 (5 bases). V shed 0 bases and J shed 8 bases, with 19 bases lying between them. The CDR3 is made up of 16 amino acids. Germline CDR1 is SGDLS and CDR2 is YYNGEE. CDR3 residues: CASSVGASSAWATQYF. The CDR3 DNA is TGTGCCAGCAGCGTAGGGGCTAGCTCGGCCTGGGCTACGCAGTATTTT.

This CDR3 is CASGKPPELEAGYTF. DNA of the CDR3: TGTGCCAGCGGGAAGCCCCCAGAATTGGAGGCTGGCTACACCTTC. The J gene is TRBJ1-2, the V gene TRBV6-1; no firm D call. CDR3 length equals 15 residues. V was shortened by 8 bases and J by 7 bases, with 23 bases between the two germline ends. Germline V gene data show CDR1 as MNHNS and CDR2 as SASEGT.

This chain joins TRBV6-5 and TRBJ1-5, with TRBD1 identical over 8 bases. CDR1 and CDR2 from the germline V gene are MNHEY and SVGAGI. This CDR3 comprises 14 residues. Trimming took 6 bases from V and 6 from J; bases not matched to a gene: 7. This chain's CDR3 is CASSKQGEVQPQHF. For the CDR3, the DNA is TGTGCCAGCAGCAAACAGGGGGAGGTTCAGCCCCAGCATTTT.

This clonotype was counted once. The chain uses TRBV4-3 and TRBJ1-2, with D hard to call. Germline V lookup: CDR1 LGHNA, CDR2 YSLEER. V lost 0 bases and J 5 bases, leaving 16 bases between the germline ends. This CDR3 is 16 amino acids long. The CDR3 DNA reads TGCGCCAGCAGCCAAGATCGCCACACAGAGCCGTATGGCTACACCTTC. Protein product: CASSQDRHTEPYGYTF.

This clonotype was seen a handful of times. Just one base apart from a much larger clone, this may be a read error. This CDR3 reads CASSLALEGGTQYF. CDR3 in DNA: TGTGCCAGCAGCTTAGCGTTAGAAGGGGGGACCCAGTACTTC. The chain carries TRBV7-2 and TRBJ2-5; a possible D gene is TRBD1 (6 bases). The CDR3 loop spans 14 amino acids. Germline-derived CDR1 and CDR2 are SGHTA and FQGNSA. V was pared by 0 bases and J by 7 bases, with 12 bases between.

The CDR3 sequence: CAIAVGGPYEQYF. The CDR3 DNA is TGTGCCATCGCCGTGGGGGGTCCTTACGAGCAGTACTTC. The chain carries TRBV10-3 and TRBJ2-7; tentatively, D is TRBD2 (6 bases). The CDR3 is 13 residues long. Germline V gene sequence: CDR1 ENHRY, CDR2 SYGVKD. V lost 8 bases to trimming and J lost 4 bases, with 15 bases between them.

Concerning this clonotype itself: Germline and junction disagree at one end, which may indicate a read error. The chain couples TRBV20-1 to TRBJ1-6, with D possibly TRBD1 on 6 matching bases. Germline values: CDR1 DFQATT, CDR2 SNEGSKA (reference sequence). CDR3 length: 14 amino acids. The CDR3 here is CSARGGPSNSLLHF. The CDR3 nucleotides are TGCAGTGCCAGAGGGGGGCCATCTAATTCACTCCTCCACTTT.

The sample holds a few counts of this clonotype. The rearrangement joins TRBV20-1 to TRBJ1-4, with D hard to call. The V and J ends lost 3 bases and 1 base respectively, with 6 bases between them. There are 13 residues in the CDR3. Germline CDR1 DFQATT, CDR2 SNEGSKA (reference sequence). The CDR3 reads CSASYRTNEKLFF. The CDR3 DNA reads as TGCAGTGCTAGCTACAGAACTAATGAAAAACTGTTTTTT.

The chain couples TRBV12-3 or TRBV12-4 to TRBJ2-2; 7 nucleotides align to TRBD1. This CDR3 region has 15 residues. Losses at the gene ends were 5 bases for V and 3 bases for J; bases not matched to a gene: 6. CDR3 sequence: CASSPGQEHTGELFF. As DNA, the CDR3 is TGTGCCAGCAGTCCCGGACAGGAGCACACCGGGGAGCTGTTTTTT.

The chain employs TRBV20-1 and TRBJ2-5; 9 nucleotides line up with TRBD2. The J call may not be correct, given that the DNA end is closer to TRBJ2-1. Per the germline V gene, CDR1 is DFQATT and CDR2 is SNEGSKA (reference sequence). The CDR3 sequence is 12 residues long. CDR3 DNA sequence: TGCAGTGCTAGCCAAGCGGGGGGCCCTCAGTTCTTC. Translation: CSASQAGGPQFF.